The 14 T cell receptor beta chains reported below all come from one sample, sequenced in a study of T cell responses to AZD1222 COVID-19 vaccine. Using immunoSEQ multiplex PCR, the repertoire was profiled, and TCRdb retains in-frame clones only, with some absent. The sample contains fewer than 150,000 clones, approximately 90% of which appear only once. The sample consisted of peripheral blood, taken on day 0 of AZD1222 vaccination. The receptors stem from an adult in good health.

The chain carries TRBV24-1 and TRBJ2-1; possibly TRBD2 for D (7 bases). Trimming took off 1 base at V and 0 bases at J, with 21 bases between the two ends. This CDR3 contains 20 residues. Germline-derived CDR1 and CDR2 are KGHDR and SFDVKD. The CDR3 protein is CATSDFPLAGAMSSYNEQFF. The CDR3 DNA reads TGTGCCACCAGTGATTTTCCCCTCGCGGGGGCGATGAGCTCCTACAATGAGCAGTTCTTC.

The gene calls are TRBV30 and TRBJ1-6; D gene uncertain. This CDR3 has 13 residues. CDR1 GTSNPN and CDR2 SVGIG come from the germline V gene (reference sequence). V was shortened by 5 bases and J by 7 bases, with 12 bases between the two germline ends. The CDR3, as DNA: TGTGCCTGGGAACAGTCACCCAATTCACCCCTCCACTTT. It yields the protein CAWEQSPNSPLHF.

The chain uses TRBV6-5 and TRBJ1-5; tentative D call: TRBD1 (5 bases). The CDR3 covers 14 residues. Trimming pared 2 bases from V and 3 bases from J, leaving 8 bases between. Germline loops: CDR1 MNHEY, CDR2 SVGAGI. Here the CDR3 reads CASSYNRINQPQHF. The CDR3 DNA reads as TGTGCCAGCAGTTACAACAGGATCAATCAGCCCCAGCATTTT.

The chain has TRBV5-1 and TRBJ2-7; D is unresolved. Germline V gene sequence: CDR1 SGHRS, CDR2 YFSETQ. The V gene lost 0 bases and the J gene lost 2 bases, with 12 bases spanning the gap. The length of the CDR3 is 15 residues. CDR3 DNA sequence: TGCGCCAGCAGCTTGGCCTATGGGAATGCCTACGAGCAGTACTTC. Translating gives CASSLAYGNAYEQYF.

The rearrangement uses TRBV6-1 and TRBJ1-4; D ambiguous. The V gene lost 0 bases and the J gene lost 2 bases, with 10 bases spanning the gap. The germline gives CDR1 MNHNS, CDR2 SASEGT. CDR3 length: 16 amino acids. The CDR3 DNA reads TGTGCCAGCAGTGAAGCATGGGAGAACACTAATGAAAAACTGTTTTTT. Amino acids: CASSEAWENTNEKLFF.

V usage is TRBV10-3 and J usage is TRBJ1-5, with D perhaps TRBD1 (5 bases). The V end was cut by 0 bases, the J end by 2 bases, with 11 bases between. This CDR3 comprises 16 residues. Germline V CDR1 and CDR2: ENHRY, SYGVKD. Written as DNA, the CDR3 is TGTGCCATCAGTGAGTCGCGGGGGGATGGCAATCAGCCCCAGCATTTT. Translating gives CAISESRGDGNQPQHF.

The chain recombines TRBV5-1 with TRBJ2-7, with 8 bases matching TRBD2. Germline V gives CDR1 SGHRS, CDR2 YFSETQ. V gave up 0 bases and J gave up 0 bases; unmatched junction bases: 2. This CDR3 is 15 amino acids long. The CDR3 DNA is TGCGCCAGCAGCTTGGTGAGCGGGAGCTCCTACGAGCAGTACTTC. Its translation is CASSLVSGSSYEQYF.

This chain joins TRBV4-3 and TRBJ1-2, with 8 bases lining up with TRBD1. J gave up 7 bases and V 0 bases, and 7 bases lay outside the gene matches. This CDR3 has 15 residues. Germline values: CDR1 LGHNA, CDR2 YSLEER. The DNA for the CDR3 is TGCGCCAGCAGCCAAGATCGTCCAGGGGGCATTGGCTACACCTTC. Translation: CASSQDRPGGIGYTF.

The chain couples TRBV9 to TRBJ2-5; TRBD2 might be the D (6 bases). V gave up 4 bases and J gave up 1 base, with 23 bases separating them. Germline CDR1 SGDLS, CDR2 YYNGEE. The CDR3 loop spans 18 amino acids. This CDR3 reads CASSKRVRSEFSQETQYF. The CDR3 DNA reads TGTGCCAGCAGCAAGCGGGTACGGAGCGAATTTTCCCAAGAGACCCAGTACTTC.

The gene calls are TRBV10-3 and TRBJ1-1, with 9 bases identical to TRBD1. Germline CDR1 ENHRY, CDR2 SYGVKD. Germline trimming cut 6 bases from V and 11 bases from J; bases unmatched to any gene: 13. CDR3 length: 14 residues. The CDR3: CAIRGGQGRGSAFF. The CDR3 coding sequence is TGTGCCATCAGGGGGGGACAGGGCCGAGGGTCGGCTTTCTTT.

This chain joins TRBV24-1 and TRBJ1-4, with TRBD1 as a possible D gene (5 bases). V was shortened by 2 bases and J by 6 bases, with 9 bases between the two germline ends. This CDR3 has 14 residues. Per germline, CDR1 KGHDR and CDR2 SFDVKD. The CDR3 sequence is CATSDSAGDEKLFF. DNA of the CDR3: TGTGCCACCAGTGATTCAGCGGGGGATGAAAAACTGTTTTTT.

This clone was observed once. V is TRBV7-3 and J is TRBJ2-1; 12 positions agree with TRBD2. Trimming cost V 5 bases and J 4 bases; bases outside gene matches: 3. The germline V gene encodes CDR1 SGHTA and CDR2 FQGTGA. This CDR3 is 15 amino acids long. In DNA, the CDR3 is TGTGCCAGCAGCCCTAGCGGGGGGGCTTACAATGAGCAGTTCTTC. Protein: CASSPSGGAYNEQFF.

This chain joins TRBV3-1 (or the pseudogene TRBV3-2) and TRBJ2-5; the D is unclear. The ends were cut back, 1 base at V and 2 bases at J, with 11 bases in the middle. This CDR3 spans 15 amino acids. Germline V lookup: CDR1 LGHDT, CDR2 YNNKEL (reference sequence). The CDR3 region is CASSQAGTAQETQYF. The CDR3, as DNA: TGTGCCAGCAGCCAAGCAGGAACAGCACAAGAGACCCAGTACTTC.

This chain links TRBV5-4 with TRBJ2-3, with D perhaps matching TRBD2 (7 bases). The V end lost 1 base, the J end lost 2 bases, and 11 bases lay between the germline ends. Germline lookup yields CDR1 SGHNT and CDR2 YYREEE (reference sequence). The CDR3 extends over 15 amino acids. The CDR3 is CASSLRAGATDTQYF. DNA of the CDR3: TGTGCCAGCAGCTTGAGGGCGGGGGCCACAGATACGCAGTATTTT.